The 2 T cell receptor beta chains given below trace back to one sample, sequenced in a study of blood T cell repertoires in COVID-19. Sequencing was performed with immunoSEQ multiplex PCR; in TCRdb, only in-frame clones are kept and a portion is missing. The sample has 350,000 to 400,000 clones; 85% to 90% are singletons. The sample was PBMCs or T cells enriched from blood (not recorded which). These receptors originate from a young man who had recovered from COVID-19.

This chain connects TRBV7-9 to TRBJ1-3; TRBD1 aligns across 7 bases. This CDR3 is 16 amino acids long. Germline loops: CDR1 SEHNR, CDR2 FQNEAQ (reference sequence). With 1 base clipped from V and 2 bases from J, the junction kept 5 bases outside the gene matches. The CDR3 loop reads CASSLGSTGAGNTIYF. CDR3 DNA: TGTGCCAGCAGCTTAGGGAGCACAGGGGCTGGAAACACCATATATTTT.

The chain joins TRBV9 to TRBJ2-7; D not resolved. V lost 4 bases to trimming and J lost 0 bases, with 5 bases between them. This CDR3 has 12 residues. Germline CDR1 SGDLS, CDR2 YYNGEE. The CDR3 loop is CASSLYSYEQYF. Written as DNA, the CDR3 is TGTGCCAGCAGCTTATACTCCTACGAGCAGTACTTC.